These 17 T cell receptor beta chains were all obtained from the same sample, sequenced in a study of blood T cell repertoires in COVID-19 (dated by TCRdb to about 2020). Library preparation was by the immunoSEQ multiplex PCR assay. Imported from immuneACCESS, the table was reduced by TCRdb to in-frame sequences with V and J called. These copies leave out some clones; in studies compared against another copy, an unresolved V gene accounts for under half, and the cause of the remainder is not known. The sample profile shows roughly 130,000 clones; more than 60% of them were found once. Of the sample, roughly 13% is held by the ten largest clones. Material for sequencing was peripheral blood. These receptors came from a man older than 75 with acute or convalescent COVID-19.

V and J are TRBV11-3 and TRBJ2-3; 8 bases fit TRBD2. The CDR3 spans 16 residues. Unmatched junction bases numbered 12, after V lost 5 bases and J lost 5 bases. CDR1 is SGHNT and CDR2 is YENEEA in the germline V gene. The CDR3 DNA sequence: TGTGCCAGCAGCCCAAGGAGTAGCGGGGCGAGAGATACGCAGTATTTT. Translation: CASSPRSSGARDTQYF.

The rearrangement uses TRBV3-1 (or the pseudogene TRBV3-2) and TRBJ2-5, with 7 positions matching TRBD1. The CDR3 covers 15 residues. Germline values: CDR1 LGHDT, CDR2 YNNKEL (reference sequence). Losses at the gene ends were 3 bases for V and 1 base for J; bases not matched to a gene: 5. The CDR3, as DNA: TGTGCCAGCAGCCAGGCTGGGGACAGCCAAGAGACCCAGTACTTC. This encodes CASSQAGDSQETQYF.

The chain uses TRBV30 and TRBJ2-1, with a possible D match to TRBD1 (6 bases). Trimming removed 2 bases at V and 7 bases at J, with 9 bases between. CDR3 size: 12 residues. Looked up from germline, CDR1 is GTSNPN and CDR2 is SVGIG (reference sequence). CDR3 sequence: CAWSKTGNEQFF. DNA of the CDR3: TGTGCCTGGAGTAAAACAGGGAATGAGCAGTTCTTC.

This chain uses TRBV6-6 with TRBJ1-1; 7 nucleotides agree with TRBD1. The CDR3 runs 14 residues. Germline trimming cut 6 bases from V and 0 bases from J; bases unmatched to any gene: 4. Germline CDR1 and CDR2: MNHNY and SVGAGI (reference sequence). The CDR3 nucleotides are TGTGCCAGCAGAGGACAGGCGATGAACACTGAAGCTTTCTTT. Encoded protein: CASRGQAMNTEAFF.

V usage is TRBV18 and J usage is TRBJ2-5; D call uncertain. V was shortened by 2 bases and J by 2 bases, with 9 bases between the two germline ends. Germline CDR1 reads KGHSH; CDR2 reads LQKENI. The CDR3 has 14 amino acids. CDR3 sequence: CASSPSAEQETQYF. In DNA, the CDR3 is TGTGCCAGCTCACCATCGGCGGAGCAAGAGACCCAGTACTTC. Full variable domain (remainder filled in from reference TRBV18 and TRBJ2-5): NAGVMQNPRHLVRRRGQEARLRCSPMKGHSHVYWYRQLPEEGLKFMVYLQKENIIDESGMPKERFSAEFPKEGPSILRIQQVVRGDSAAYFCASSPSAEQETQYFGPGTRLLVL.

The rearrangement links TRBV3-1 (or the pseudogene TRBV3-2) to TRBJ1-2, with 7 bases matching TRBD1. V was pared by 4 bases and J by 1 base, with 6 bases of the junction left unmatched. CDR1 is LGHDT, CDR2 YNNKEL, per germline (reference sequence). The CDR3 sequence is 15 residues long. CDR3: CASSLRGTVNYGYTF. CDR3 nucleotide sequence: TGTGCCAGCAGCCTCAGGGGGACGGTTAACTATGGCTACACCTTC.

V usage is TRBV7-2 and J usage is TRBJ1-1; 10 bases line up with TRBD1. Trimming took 1 base from V and 8 from J; bases not matched to a gene: 4. Germline lookup yields CDR1 SGHTA and CDR2 FQGNSA. This CDR3 is built from 14 residues. In nucleotides, the CDR3 is TGTGCCAGCAGCTTAGGTATGACAGGGGGCGAAGCTTTCTTT. It translates to CASSLGMTGGEAFF. The full variable domain, completed using reference TRBV7-2 and TRBJ1-1, is GAGVSQSPSNKVTEKGKDVELRCDPISGHTALYWYRQSLGQGLEFLIYFQGNSAPDKSGLPSDRFSAERTGGSVSTLTIQRTQQEDSAVYLCASSLGMTGGEAFFGQGTRLTVV.

This clone was observed a single time. The chain employs TRBV6-6 and TRBJ2-7, with 13 bases identical to TRBD2. The CDR3 length is 14 residues. The germline V gene has CDR1 MNHNY and CDR2 SVGAGI (reference sequence). The junction had 8 bases not matched to a gene; V was cut back by 10 bases and J by 5 bases. The CDR3, as DNA: TGTGCCACAAGGACTAGCGGGGGTCCCGACGAGCAGTACTTC. Its protein product is CATRTSGGPDEQYF.

The gene calls are TRBV5-1 and TRBJ1-2, with 7 positions matching TRBD1. With V trimmed by 6 bases and J by 1 base, 6 bases remained unmatched. CDR3 size: 14 residues. The germline V gene has CDR1 SGHRS and CDR2 YFSETQ. The CDR3 nucleotides read TGCGCCAGCACTCAGGGGGTGGATAACTATGGCTACACCTTC. It specifies CASTQGVDNYGYTF.

J is TRBJ1-1 and V is TRBV6-5; D gene uncertain. Germline values: CDR1 MNHEY, CDR2 SVGAGI. The CDR3 is 14 amino acids. The V end lost 6 bases, the J end lost 1 base, and 12 bases lay between the germline ends. The CDR3: CASRPQIQNTEAFF. CDR3 bases: TGTGCCAGCAGACCCCAGATACAGAACACTGAAGCTTTCTTT.

The chain carries TRBV11-1 and TRBJ2-1, with D possibly TRBD2 on 5 matching bases. Germline V gene data show CDR1 as SGHAT and CDR2 as FQDESV (reference sequence). CDR3 length equals 13 residues. With 2 bases removed from V and 9 bases from J, the gap between germline ends came to 11 bases. CDR3 sequence reads: CASSLLGVSEQFF. CDR3 DNA sequence: TGTGCCAGCAGCTTACTGGGAGTCTCTGAGCAGTTCTTC.

The chain combines TRBV6-6 with TRBJ1-2; D might be TRBD1 (5 bases). Germline assignment: CDR1 MNHNY and CDR2 SVGAGI (reference sequence). Trimming removed 0 bases from V and 6 bases from J, with 14 bases in between. This CDR3 has 15 residues. In DNA, the CDR3 is TGTGCCAGCAGTTACTCAGGACAAGAACCTGATGGCTACACCTTC. Translation gives CASSYSGQEPDGYTF.

The chain joins TRBV5-1 to TRBJ2-3; D may be TRBD2 (5 bases). The length of the CDR3 is 15 residues. V was clipped by 0 bases and J by 0 bases, with 8 bases between them. CDR1 and CDR2 (germline): SGHRS, YFSETQ. CDR3: CASSLVGKSTDTQYF. CDR3 bases: TGCGCCAGCAGCTTGGTCGGGAAGAGCACAGATACGCAGTATTTT.

Notes on this clone: A junction boundary mismatches the germline segment, possibly from a read error. This chain joins TRBV6-1 and TRBJ1-2; 8 bases are a match to TRBD1. The germline gives CDR1 MNHNS, CDR2 SASEGT. The CDR3 is 14 residues long. This chain's CDR3 is CASREGTGDYGYTF. The CDR3 coding sequence is TGTGCCAGCAGAGAAGGGACAGGCGACTATGGCTACACCTTC.

The chain uses TRBV18 and TRBJ1-4; TRBD1 aligns across 9 bases. With V trimmed by 3 bases and J by 7 bases, 6 bases remained unmatched. In germline, CDR1 is KGHSH, CDR2 LQKENI. The CDR3 is made up of 15 amino acids. This chain's CDR3 is CASSPTQGAAEKLFF. For the CDR3, the DNA is TGTGCCAGCTCACCTACACAGGGGGCAGCTGAAAAACTGTTTTTT.

Only a few counts were recorded for this clone. The chain is built from TRBV9 and TRBJ2-1, with TRBD2 as a possible D gene (5 bases). V lost 3 bases and J 6 bases, leaving 19 bases between the germline ends. Germline V gene lookup returns CDR1 SGDLS and CDR2 YYNGEE. CDR3 size: 16 residues. In nucleotides, the CDR3 is TGTGCCAGCAGCGACGAGGAGTGGAGGAGGCCCAATGAGCAGTTCTTC. Its protein product is CASSDEEWRRPNEQFF.

The chain couples TRBV3-1 (or the pseudogene TRBV3-2) to TRBJ2-2, with D possibly TRBD1 on 6 matching bases. In germline, CDR1 is LGHDT, CDR2 YNNKEL (reference sequence). V lost 4 bases to trimming and J lost 6 bases, with 9 bases between them. The CDR3 runs to 13 residues. In nucleotides, the CDR3 is TGTGCCAGCAGCCCGGACAGTTCCGGGGAGCTGTTTTTT. This gives the protein CASSPDSSGELFF.